The 28 T cell receptor beta chains listed next were all sequenced from one sample in a study of T cell repertoires in cytomegalovirus infection. TCRdb ran MiXCR on the reads and lists one entry per CDR3 protein. The table lists about a million distinct CDR3 sequences, around 29% of them singletons. The antigens these receptors bind are not known. Sample: cultured CD8+ T cells from PBMCs, taken from culture after CMV antigen stimulation. Source of these receptors: a human donor in good health (CMV status not recorded). Some clones in this sample may be carry-over from other donors' samples.

This clonotype was seen only a few times. This rearrangement joins TRBV4-1 to TRBJ2-7; TRBD2 agrees at 11 bases. Germline values: CDR1 MGHRA, CDR2 YSYEKL. V lost 1 base to trimming and J lost 5 bases; unmatched junction nucleotides: 4. The CDR3 loop spans 15 amino acids. CDR3 nucleotide sequence: TGCGCCAGCAGCCAAGTGACTAGCGGGGCCCACGAGCAGTACTTC. Encoded protein: CASSQVTSGAHEQYF.

V is TRBV28 and J is TRBJ1-1, with 7 bases matching TRBD1. The CDR3 has 14 residues. V dropped 6 bases and J dropped 7; count of bases not matched to a gene: 11. From germline, CDR1 is MDHEN and CDR2 SYDVKM. CDR3 DNA sequence: TGTGCCAGCAGCCCCCCAGCGGGACAGTATGAAGCTTTCTTT. It translates to CASSPPAGQYEAFF.

This rearrangement joins TRBV6-2 or TRBV6-3 to TRBJ1-6; no firm D call. V was shortened by 6 bases and J by 0 bases, with 12 bases between the two germline ends. The CDR3 is 16 amino acids. Per germline, CDR1 MNHEY and CDR2 SVGEGT. CDR3 in DNA: TGTGCCAGCAGCGACATCCCGAGCTCCTATAATTCACCCCTCCACTTT. This encodes CASSDIPSSYNSPLHF.

This clonotype was picked up many times. The chain joins TRBV7-8 to TRBJ1-5, with D perhaps TRBD1 (6 bases). The length of the CDR3 is 15 residues. The V and J ends lost 5 bases and 5 bases respectively, with 16 bases between them. Germline V CDR1 and CDR2: SGHVS, FQNEAQ. The CDR3 is CASSISTGTYQPQHF. CDR3 coding DNA: TGTGCCAGCAGCATTTCGACAGGAACCTATCAGCCCCAGCATTTT.

This clonotype has just a few counts. This chain uses TRBV4-3 with TRBJ2-1; a possible D gene is TRBD2 (6 bases). Germline V gene sequence: CDR1 LGHNA, CDR2 YSLEER. V lost 3 bases, J lost 2 bases, and 14 bases lay in between. The CDR3 covers 16 residues. This CDR3 reads CASSQGGVQTYNEQFF. DNA for the CDR3: TGCGCCAGCAGCCAGGGCGGGGTCCAAACCTACAATGAGCAGTTCTTC.

This CDR3 reads CASSARAPTKSYTDTQYF. CDR3 in DNA: TGTGCCAGCAGCGCCCGGGCCCCAACAAAGAGCTACACAGATACGCAGTATTTT. J is TRBJ2-3 and V is TRBV7-9; no firm D call. Per the germline V gene, CDR1 is SEHNR and CDR2 is FQNEAQ (reference sequence). CDR3 length: 18 residues. V gave up 5 bases and J gave up 2 bases, with 23 bases separating them.

This chain connects TRBV20-1 to TRBJ2-7; TRBD2 matches 13 bases. The trim removed 3 bases at V and 3 bases at J, leaving 2 bases unmatched. Germline V lookup: CDR1 DFQATT, CDR2 SNEGSKA (reference sequence). The CDR3 totals 14 residues. The CDR3 region is CSARTSGGIYEQYF. CDR3 coding DNA: TGCAGTGCTAGGACTAGCGGGGGGATCTACGAGCAGTACTTC.

The genes are TRBV28 and TRBJ2-1; D may be TRBD2 (6 bases). Trimming removed 8 bases at V and 0 bases at J, with 26 bases between. Germline-derived CDR1 and CDR2 are MDHEN and SYDVKM. The CDR3 consists of 19 residues. CDR3 DNA sequence: TGTGCCAGCCCTCCACCGGGACTTATGGCAAATCGCTCCTACAATGAGCAGTTCTTC. This gives the protein CASPPPGLMANRSYNEQFF.

In the case of this clonotype: The germline gene is not matched at one end of the junction; a read error may be the cause. The V and J genes are TRBV5-3 and TRBJ1-2; no clear D. TRBV5-3 counts as an open reading frame of uncertain function. The CDR3 runs to 15 residues. The CDR3 spells CASSLEAQNLYGYTF. The CDR3 DNA sequence: TGTGCCAGCAGCTTGGAGGCACAGAATCTTTATGGCTACACCTTC.

The J gene is TRBJ2-1, the V gene TRBV6-5, with 9 bases fitting TRBD1. Germline lookup yields CDR1 MNHEY and CDR2 SVGAGI. The CDR3 has 15 residues. V dropped 4 bases and J dropped 7; count of bases not matched to a gene: 8. CDR3 sequence: CASSSTGGTGNEQFF. Written as DNA, the CDR3 is TGTGCCAGCAGTTCGACAGGGGGAACAGGGAATGAGCAGTTCTTC.

The chain uses TRBV3-1 and TRBJ2-1; D may correspond to TRBD1 or TRBD2 (5 bases each). The V end lost 1 base, the J end lost 0 bases, and 7 bases lay between the germline ends. The CDR3 consists of 15 residues. Germline values: CDR1 LGHDT, CDR2 YNNKEL (reference sequence). CDR3 nucleotide sequence: TGTGCCAGCAGCCAAGGGGGGATCTCCTACAATGAGCAGTTCTTC. Translated, it gives CASSQGGISYNEQFF.

This clonotype occurred a few times. The chain joins TRBV4-3 to TRBJ2-3, with 7 nucleotides matching TRBD1. J lost 2 bases, V lost 3 bases, and 8 bases had no gene match. This CDR3 region has 16 residues. The germline V gene has CDR1 LGHNA and CDR2 YSLEER. The CDR3 region is CASSHFWDSYTDTQYF. CDR3 DNA: TGCGCCAGCAGCCACTTCTGGGACAGTTACACAGATACGCAGTATTTT.

This clonotype has a handful of counts. The V gene is TRBV29-1, the J gene TRBJ1-3, with 7 bases matching TRBD1. CDR3 length: 19 amino acids. Looked up from germline, CDR1 is SQVTM and CDR2 is ANQGSEA. Trimming cost V 6 bases and J 5 bases; bases outside gene matches: 25. CDR3 loop: CSVLSGTAFAPDLRNTIYF. CDR3 sequence (DNA): TGCAGCGTCTTAAGCGGGACAGCTTTCGCACCAGACTTGAGAAACACCATATATTTT.

The rearrangement joins TRBV4-1 to TRBJ2-2; D is unresolved. The germline V and J ends were trimmed by 1 base and 6 bases, with 9 bases remaining between them. This CDR3 spans 14 amino acids. Germline CDR1 reads MGHRA; CDR2 reads YSYEKL. The CDR3 sequence: CASSQGTFSGELFF. The CDR3 coding sequence is TGCGCCAGCAGCCAAGGGACCTTCTCCGGGGAGCTGTTTTTT.

This clonotype was counted a few times. J is TRBJ1-6 and V is TRBV2, with TRBD1 matching 9 bases. V lost 5 bases, J lost 6 bases, and 11 bases stayed unmatched. Germline-derived CDR1 and CDR2 are SNHLY and FYNNEI. There are 17 residues in the CDR3. The CDR3 is CASSSTGGGGVNSPLHF. CDR3 bases: TGTGCCAGCAGTTCTACAGGGGGCGGTGGGGTTAATTCACCCCTCCACTTT.

The chain employs TRBV5-4 and TRBJ2-7, with a possible D match to TRBD1 (6 bases). Trimming removed 0 bases at V and 4 bases at J, with 23 bases between. The CDR3 runs 18 residues. The V gene's germline CDR1 is SGHNT and CDR2 YYREEE (reference sequence). The CDR3 is CASSLAGTIYGLTYEQYF. CDR3 bases: TGTGCCAGCAGCTTGGCCGGGACAATATACGGGCTAACGTACGAGCAGTACTTC.

CDR3 region: CASSYSSVLLPHEQYF. Here the CDR3 DNA reads TGTGCCAGCAGTTACTCATCAGTTCTCCTGCCCCACGAGCAGTACTTC. The V and J genes are TRBV6-5 and TRBJ2-7, with D unresolved. Germline V gene sequence: CDR1 MNHEY, CDR2 SVGAGI. V lost 0 bases and J 5 bases, leaving 17 bases between the germline ends. The CDR3 extends over 16 amino acids.

This clonotype was seen a handful of times. Relative to the germline gene, one junction end is altered; a read error may explain this. This chain connects TRBV5-6 to TRBJ1-6, with D unclear. The CDR3 is 13 residues long. Germline CDR1 and CDR2: SGHDT and YYEEEE. The CDR3 DNA is TGTGCCAGCATCCTTCACCCGGCCTCGACTGTCAACTTT. Residues: CASILHPASTVNF.

In this sample, this clonotype turned up many times. The rearrangement joins TRBV11-2 to TRBJ2-3; D unclear. This CDR3 is 16 amino acids long. Trimming took 4 bases from V and 0 from J, leaving 14 bases between them. From germline, CDR1 is SGHAT and CDR2 FQNNGV. The CDR3 spells CASSSTGHSSTDTQYF. As DNA, the CDR3 is TGTGCCAGCAGCTCGACGGGCCACTCTAGCACAGATACGCAGTATTTT.

This chain uses TRBV29-1 with TRBJ1-2, with a weak D call TRBD1 (6 bases). The CDR3 totals 13 residues. V shed 4 bases and J shed 4 bases, with 13 bases lying between them. Germline V gives CDR1 SQVTM, CDR2 ANQGSEA. The CDR3 nucleotides read TGCAGCGTTGCTGGGGGCGAAACCTATGGCTACACCTTC. Protein sequence: CSVAGGETYGYTF.

As regards this clonotype: The junction departs from germline at one end; a sequencing error may be responsible. The CDR3 DNA is TGTGCCAGTTCACCAGCAGGTTCCGACAATCAGCCCCAGCATTTT. This gives the protein CASSPAGSDNQPQHF. V and J are TRBV18 and TRBJ1-5, with D unresolved. Germline CDR1 is KGHSH and CDR2 is LQKENI. The CDR3 spans 15 residues.

The chain is built from TRBV5-1 and TRBJ2-3; the D call may be TRBD1 or TRBD2 (5 bases each). V was shortened by 0 bases and J by 3 bases, with 23 bases between the two germline ends. CDR1 is SGHRS and CDR2 is YFSETQ in the germline V gene. The CDR3 spans 19 residues. The CDR3 DNA follows: TGCGCCAGCAGCTTGGCCTGGGACGTTGGGTGGTTGTGGACAGATACGCAGTATTTT. This encodes CASSLAWDVGWLWTDTQYF.

V gene TRBV9 combines with J gene TRBJ2-2, with unresolved D. The CDR3 contains 16 residues. The germline CDR1 and CDR2 sequences are SGDLS and YYNGEE. Trimming took 0 bases from V and 0 from J, leaving 9 bases between them. As DNA, the CDR3 is TGTGCCAGCAGCGTAGTAGGGCTTCCGAACACCGGGGAGCTGTTTTTT. As protein: CASSVVGLPNTGELFF.

This chain joins TRBV6-2 or TRBV6-3 and TRBJ2-1, with no clear D. The V gene's germline CDR1 is MNHEY and CDR2 SVGEGT. This CDR3 has 12 residues. V shed 6 bases and J shed 4 bases, with 7 bases lying between them. CDR3 DNA sequence: TGTGCCAGCAGCCCCTTTTACAATGAGCAGTTCTTC. Translated, it gives CASSPFYNEQFF.

The rearrangement joins TRBV19 to TRBJ2-7, with no clear D. From germline, CDR1 is LNHDA and CDR2 SQIVND (reference sequence). This CDR3 is built from 14 residues. V was clipped by 6 bases and J by 3 bases, with 15 bases between them. CDR3 sequence reads: CASSGSREVYEQYF. The CDR3 DNA follows: TGTGCCAGTAGCGGGTCTAGAGAAGTCTACGAGCAGTACTTC.

This clonotype was counted only a few times. The chain recombines TRBV14 with TRBJ2-2; the D gene is possibly TRBD2 (6 bases). Germline CDR1 and CDR2: SGHDN and FVKESK. Trimming left V 1 base short and J 0 bases short, with 15 bases between. This CDR3 is 18 amino acids long. The DNA for the CDR3 is TGTGCCAGCAGCCAAGCAAAGGGGCGGGACGCGAACACCGGGGAGCTGTTTTTT. Its translation is CASSQAKGRDANTGELFF.

This clonotype was counted only a few times. The rearrangement joins TRBV6-1 to TRBJ1-2, with 10 positions matching TRBD1. Germline V gives CDR1 MNHNS, CDR2 SASEGT. J was trimmed by 4 bases and V by 2 bases; bases with no gene match: 4. CDR3 length: 15 residues. CDR3 DNA: TGTGCCAGCAGTGAACGGGACAGGGGACTCTATGGCTACACCTTC. Amino acid sequence: CASSERDRGLYGYTF.

In this sample, this clonotype turned up many times. The V call is TRBV7-9, the J call TRBJ2-7; 10 nucleotides agree with TRBD1. The CDR3 sequence is 15 residues long. Germline lookup yields CDR1 SEHNR and CDR2 FQNEAQ (reference sequence). The J segment lost 1 base and the V segment lost 4 bases, leaving 4 bases of the junction unmatched. The CDR3 nucleotides are TGTGCCAGCAGCTCTGGGACAGGGGAATCCTACGAGCAGTACTTC. Translation gives CASSSGTGESYEQYF.